The 26 T cell receptor beta chains in this list originate from one sample, sequenced in a study of blood T cell repertoires in COVID-19. Generated by immunoSEQ multiplex PCR, the TCRdb table keeps only in-frame clones and is missing some. This sample carries some 300,000 clones, about 87% of them seen once, and the ten largest clones take 1.3%. The sequencing input was peripheral blood. These receptors all stem from a man aged 65 to 79 with acute or convalescent COVID-19.

The rearrangement uses TRBV6-2 or TRBV6-3 and TRBJ2-1; D possibly corresponds to TRBD1 (5 bases). Trimming pared 2 bases from V and 6 bases from J, leaving 17 bases between. The germline gives CDR1 MNHEY, CDR2 SVGEGT. The CDR3 covers 16 residues. DNA of the CDR3: TGTGCCAGCAGTTACAGGGCACGATGGGGCAGCAATGAGCAGTTCTTC. Its translation is CASSYRARWGSNEQFF.

This chain uses TRBV28 with TRBJ1-1; 8 positions agree with TRBD1. CDR3 length: 16 residues. Unmatched junction bases numbered 9, after V lost 5 bases and J lost 1 base. CDR1 is MDHEN, CDR2 SYDVKM, per germline. CDR3 sequence reads: CASSPGGVLRNTEAFF. CDR3 sequence (DNA): TGTGCCAGCAGTCCAGGGGGCGTCCTGAGGAACACTGAAGCTTTCTTT.

The chain couples TRBV5-5 to TRBJ2-1, with D uncertain. The CDR3 contains 14 residues. The germline V gene has CDR1 SGHKS and CDR2 YYEKEE (reference sequence). Trimming removed 2 bases at V and 7 bases at J, with 13 bases between. DNA of the CDR3: TGTGCCAGCAGCTTTTCATCCAGGTCTAATGAGCAGTTCTTC. Translated: CASSFSSRSNEQFF.

This clone appeared a single time. V and J are TRBV9 and TRBJ2-1; 7 bases align to TRBD1. The J segment lost 1 base and the V segment lost 7 bases, leaving 5 bases of the junction unmatched. The germline gives CDR1 SGDLS, CDR2 YYNGEE. The CDR3 length is 14 residues. The CDR3 sequence: CASGRQGSYNEQFF. The CDR3, as DNA: TGTGCCAGCGGTAGACAGGGATCCTACAATGAGCAGTTCTTC.

The CDR3 nucleotides read TGCGCCAGCAGTGAGGGGGCGGCAACTAATGAAAAACTGTTTTTT. This codes for CASSEGAATNEKLFF. V is TRBV10-2 and J is TRBJ1-4; a weak D match, TRBD1 (5 bases). This CDR3 spans 15 amino acids. Trimming stripped 2 bases from V and 0 bases from J, with 7 bases between. The V gene's germline CDR1 is WSHSY and CDR2 SAAADI.

The gene calls are TRBV5-4 and TRBJ2-2; 9 bases are shared with TRBD1. V shed 4 bases and J 3 bases; nucleotides not matched to a gene: 7. Germline assignment: CDR1 SGHNT and CDR2 YYREEE (reference sequence). The CDR3 sequence is 16 residues long. CDR3 in amino acids: CASSEGTGSYTGELFF. The CDR3 DNA follows: TGTGCCAGCAGCGAGGGGACAGGGTCTTACACCGGGGAGCTGTTTTTT.

This chain links TRBV6-5 with TRBJ2-7; 12 bases agree with TRBD2. Germline V gene sequence: CDR1 MNHEY, CDR2 SVGAGI. The CDR3 has 15 residues. Unmatched junction bases numbered 4, after V lost 4 bases and J lost 3 bases. CDR3 nucleotide sequence: TGTGCCAGCAGTTTAGGACTAGCGGGGAGCTACGAGCAGTACTTC. It yields the protein CASSLGLAGSYEQYF.

V usage is TRBV28 and J usage is TRBJ1-3, with D possibly TRBD1 on 5 matching bases. Germline V gene lookup returns CDR1 MDHEN and CDR2 SYDVKM. The V gene lost 9 bases and the J gene lost 3 bases, with 15 bases spanning the gap. The CDR3 runs to 14 residues. CDR3 DNA sequence: TGTGCCAGTAACCTTTCAGGGCTTGGAAACACCATATATTTT. It encodes CASNLSGLGNTIYF.

The chain is built from TRBV6-6 and TRBJ2-6; TRBD1 agrees at 9 bases. This CDR3 has 17 amino acids. V lost 5 bases to trimming and J lost 1 base; unmatched junction nucleotides: 6. From germline, CDR1 is MNHNY and CDR2 SVGAGI (reference sequence). CDR3 residues: CASSPWTGVSGANVLTF. For the CDR3, the DNA is TGTGCCAGCAGTCCCTGGACAGGGGTTTCTGGGGCCAACGTCCTGACTTTC.

CDR3 bases: TGTGCCAGCTCACCAGATAGCGGAACAGATACGCAGTATTTT. This translates into CASSPDSGTDTQYF. The rearrangement links TRBV18 to TRBJ2-3, with D possibly being TRBD2 (6 bases). V lost 2 bases, J lost 3 bases, and 9 bases lay in between. CDR1 and CDR2 (germline): KGHSH, LQKENI. The CDR3 has 14 residues.

The genes are TRBV29-1 and TRBJ2-1; weak D call: TRBD2 (5 bases). V lost 6 bases and J 5 bases, leaving 11 bases between the germline ends. In germline, CDR1 is SQVTM, CDR2 ANQGSEA. The CDR3 extends over 12 amino acids. The CDR3 protein is CSVAILDNEQFF. Written as DNA, the CDR3 is TGCAGCGTGGCGATACTAGACAATGAGCAGTTCTTC.

A single count supports this clone. J is TRBJ2-3 and V is TRBV27; D is unresolved. CDR1 is MNHEY and CDR2 is SMNVEV in the germline V gene (reference sequence). V dropped 8 bases and J dropped 3 bases, with 15 bases sitting between them. There are 14 residues in the CDR3. Written as DNA, the CDR3 is TGTGCCAGCCGACCGCAATTCGGGACAGATACGCAGTATTTT. Translated: CASRPQFGTDTQYF.

The chain combines TRBV30 with TRBJ1-1; D not certain. The germline V gene has CDR1 GTSNPN and CDR2 SVGIG (reference sequence). Trimming cost V 0 bases and J 1 base, with 6 bases left between them. The CDR3 spans 13 residues. The CDR3 here is CAWSVSRNTEAFF. Written as DNA, the CDR3 is TGTGCCTGGAGTGTGTCCAGGAACACTGAAGCTTTCTTT.

The chain employs TRBV5-1 and TRBJ2-1; 8 bases align to TRBD2. Germline CDR1 SGHRS, CDR2 YFSETQ. V lost 2 bases and J lost 4; bases outside the gene matches: 8. CDR3 length: 16 residues. CDR3 loop: CASSLLPGLDYNEQFF. The CDR3 region has the DNA TGCGCCAGCAGCTTACTCCCGGGACTAGATTACAATGAGCAGTTCTTC.

This rearrangement joins TRBV4-3 to TRBJ2-7; 13 bases match TRBD2. CDR1 LGHNA and CDR2 YSLEER come from the germline V gene. V was pared by 3 bases and J by 2 bases, with 1 base of the junction left unmatched. The CDR3 loop spans 15 amino acids. The CDR3 is CASSQGLAGPYEQYF. The CDR3 DNA reads TGCGCCAGCAGCCAGGGACTAGCGGGGCCCTACGAGCAGTACTTC.

The CDR3 DNA reads as TGTGCCACCAGTGATTTGCAGGGCACAGATACGCAGTATTTT. It specifies CATSDLQGTDTQYF. The V call is TRBV24-1, the J call TRBJ2-3; D is unresolved. Germline V CDR1 and CDR2: KGHDR, SFDVKD. This CDR3 is 14 amino acids long. V lost 0 bases and J 1 base, leaving 4 bases between the germline ends.

This clone was recorded a few times. The chain uses TRBV28 and TRBJ1-1; 10 positions match TRBD1. Germline CDR1 and CDR2: MDHEN and SYDVKM. This CDR3 comprises 14 residues. Trimming cost V 5 bases and J 9 bases; bases outside gene matches: 9. In nucleotides, the CDR3 is TGTGCCAGCAGTCCTCCGGGACAGGGGAACAAAGCTTTCTTT. It translates to CASSPPGQGNKAFF. Full variable domain (remainder filled in from reference TRBV28 and TRBJ1-1): DVKVTQSSRYLVKRTGEKVFLECVQDMDHENMFWYRQDPGLGLRLIYFSYDVKMKEKGDIPEGYSVSREKKERFSLILESASTNQTSMYLCASSPPGQGNKAFFGQGTRLTVV.

The chain combines TRBV7-9 with TRBJ1-4, with no clear D. V shed 5 bases and J shed 0 bases, with 10 bases lying between them. CDR1 is SEHNR, CDR2 FQNEAQ, per germline (reference sequence). The CDR3 covers 15 residues. The CDR3 DNA is TGTGCCAGCAGCCCGCAAGGAGCAACTAATGAAAAACTGTTTTTT. This gives the protein CASSPQGATNEKLFF. Filled out from reference TRBV7-9 and TRBJ1-4, the complete variable domain reads DTGVSQNPRHKITKRGQNVTFRCDPISEHNRLYWYRQTLGQGPEFLTYFQNEAQLEKSRLLSDRFSAERPKGSFSTLEIQRTEQGDSAMYLCASSPQGATNEKLFFGSGTQLSVL.

V is TRBV19 and J is TRBJ1-2; 8 nucleotides agree with TRBD1. The CDR3 is made up of 15 amino acids. V shed 6 bases, J shed 4 bases, and the junction held 10 bases outside the gene matches. CDR1 is LNHDA, CDR2 SQIVND, per germline (reference sequence). CDR3 coding DNA: TGTGCCAGTAGAACTTCGGTCGGACAGGGCTATGGCTACACCTTC. It encodes CASRTSVGQGYGYTF.

The V gene is TRBV28, the J gene TRBJ2-3; 8 nucleotides line up with TRBD2. The V gene end was trimmed by 2 bases and the J gene end by 6 bases; junction bases not matched to a gene: 13. There are 17 residues in the CDR3. Germline V gene sequence: CDR1 MDHEN, CDR2 SYDVKM. CDR3 sequence reads: CASSLGGAGATRDTQYF. The CDR3 DNA sequence: TGTGCCAGCAGTTTAGGGGGAGCGGGGGCCACTCGGGATACGCAGTATTTT. The full variable domain, with the rest looked up from reference TRBV28 and TRBJ2-3, is DVKVTQSSRYLVKRTGEKVFLECVQDMDHENMFWYRQDPGLGLRLIYFSYDVKMKEKGDIPEGYSVSREKKERFSLILESASTNQTSMYLCASSLGGAGATRDTQYFGPGTRLTVL.

This chain uses TRBV18 with TRBJ1-6; D is perhaps TRBD1 (6 bases). CDR1 and CDR2 from the germline V gene are KGHSH and LQKENI. The length of the CDR3 is 14 residues. Trimming took 2 bases from V and 8 from J, leaving 10 bases between them. This CDR3 is CASSPTGSDSPLHF. CDR3 coding DNA: TGTGCCAGCTCACCAACAGGGAGCGATTCACCCCTCCACTTT.

Here the CDR3 reads CASSLGAWRGQETQYF. The CDR3, as DNA: TGTGCCAGCAGCTTAGGGGCATGGAGGGGACAAGAGACCCAGTACTTC. The chain has TRBV7-2 and TRBJ2-5, with D maybe TRBD2 (6 bases). Germline V lookup: CDR1 SGHTA, CDR2 FQGNSA. The CDR3 loop spans 16 amino acids. V gave up 1 base and J gave up 2 bases, with 14 bases separating them.

This rearrangement joins TRBV7-2 to TRBJ2-3; tentatively, D is TRBD2 (7 bases). There are 16 residues in the CDR3. Germline V gene sequence: CDR1 SGHTA, CDR2 FQGNSA. Trimming stripped 5 bases from V and 6 bases from J, with 21 bases between. Written as DNA, the CDR3 is TGTGCCAGCAGCCCTGTCGCCGGGGGGCGCAGGGATACGCAGTATTTT. It codes for CASSPVAGGRRDTQYF.

The chain joins TRBV7-3 to TRBJ2-7; 10 nucleotides align to TRBD1. Germline values: CDR1 SGHTA, CDR2 FQGTGA. This CDR3 has 14 amino acids. V lost 4 bases and J lost 7; bases outside the gene matches: 7. CDR3 nucleotides: TGTGCCAGCAGCTCCGGGACAGGGGTATCAGAGCAGTACTTC. It yields the protein CASSSGTGVSEQYF.

This rearrangement joins TRBV7-2 to TRBJ2-6, with 10 bases that match TRBD1. The CDR3 covers 19 residues. V was clipped by 7 bases and J by 0 bases; unmatched bases: 12. The germline gives CDR1 SGHTA, CDR2 FQGNSA. The CDR3 spells CASNQQPGQGTSGANVLTF. Written as DNA, the CDR3 is TGTGCCAGCAACCAACAACCGGGACAGGGGACCTCTGGGGCCAACGTCCTGACTTTC.

V is TRBV30 and J is TRBJ2-3, with D possibly being TRBD1 (6 bases). The germline gives CDR1 GTSNPN, CDR2 SVGIG (reference sequence). The CDR3 loop spans 15 amino acids. Trimming removed 0 bases at V and 3 bases at J, with 13 bases between. The chain's CDR3 is CAWSVLGALTDTQYF. CDR3 nucleotide sequence: TGTGCCTGGAGTGTGTTGGGGGCCCTTACAGATACGCAGTATTTT.